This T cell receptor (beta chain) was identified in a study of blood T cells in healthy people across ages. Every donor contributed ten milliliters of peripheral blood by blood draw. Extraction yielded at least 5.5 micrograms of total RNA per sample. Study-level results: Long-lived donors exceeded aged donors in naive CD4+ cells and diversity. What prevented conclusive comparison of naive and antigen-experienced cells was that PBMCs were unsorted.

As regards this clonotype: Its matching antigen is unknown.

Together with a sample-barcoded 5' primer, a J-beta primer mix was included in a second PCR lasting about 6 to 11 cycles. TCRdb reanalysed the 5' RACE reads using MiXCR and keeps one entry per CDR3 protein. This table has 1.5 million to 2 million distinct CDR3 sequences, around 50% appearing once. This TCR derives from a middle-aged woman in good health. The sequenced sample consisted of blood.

The CDR3 here is CASSTAGSNNEQFF. In DNA, the CDR3 is TGTGCCAGCTCCACGGCAGGCTCAAACAATGAGCAGTTCTTC. This chain links TRBV7-3 with TRBJ2-1; no reliable D call. Germline V gene sequence: CDR1 SGHTA, CDR2 FQGTGA. V was pared by 8 bases and J by 5 bases, with 16 bases between. The CDR3 covers 14 residues.